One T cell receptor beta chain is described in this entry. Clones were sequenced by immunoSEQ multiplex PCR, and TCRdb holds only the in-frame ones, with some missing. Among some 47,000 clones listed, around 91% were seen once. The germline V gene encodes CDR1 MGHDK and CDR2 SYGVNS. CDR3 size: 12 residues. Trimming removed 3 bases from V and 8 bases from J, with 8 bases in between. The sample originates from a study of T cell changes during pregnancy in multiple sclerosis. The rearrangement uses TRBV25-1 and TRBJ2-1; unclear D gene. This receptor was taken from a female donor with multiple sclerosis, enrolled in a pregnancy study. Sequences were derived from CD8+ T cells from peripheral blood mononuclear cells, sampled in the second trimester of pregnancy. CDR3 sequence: CASSEWAYEQFF. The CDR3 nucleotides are TGTGCCAGCAGTGAGTGGGCCTATGAGCAGTTCTTC.